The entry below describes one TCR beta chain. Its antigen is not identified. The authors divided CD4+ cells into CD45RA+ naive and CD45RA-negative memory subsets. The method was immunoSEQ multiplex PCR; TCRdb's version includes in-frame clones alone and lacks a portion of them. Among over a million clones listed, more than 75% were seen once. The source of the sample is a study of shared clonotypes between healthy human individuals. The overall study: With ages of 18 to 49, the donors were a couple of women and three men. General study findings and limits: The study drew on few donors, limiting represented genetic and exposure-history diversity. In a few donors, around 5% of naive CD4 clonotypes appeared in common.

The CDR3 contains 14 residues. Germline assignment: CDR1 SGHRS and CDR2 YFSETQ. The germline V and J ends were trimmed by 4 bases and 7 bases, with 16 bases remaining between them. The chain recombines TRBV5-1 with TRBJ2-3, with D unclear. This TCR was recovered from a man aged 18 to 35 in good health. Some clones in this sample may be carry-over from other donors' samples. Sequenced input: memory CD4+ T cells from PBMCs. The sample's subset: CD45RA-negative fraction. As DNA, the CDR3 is TGCGCCAGCAGCCCCGTTGGGGTGGGGAATACGCAGTATTTT. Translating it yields CASSPVGVGNTQYF.